The sequence of this T cell receptor beta chain was determined in a study of cytomegalovirus exposure and HLA in healthy donors. Whole-study findings and limits: Reportedly, cytomegalovirus status was diagnosed with high sensitivity and specificity. Whilst most TCR sequences proved rare, a subset of public TCRs occurred across many donors.

This CDR3 comprises 13 residues. Trimming removed 3 bases at V and 1 base at J, with 4 bases between. CDR1 is SGHTA and CDR2 is FQGNSA in the germline V gene. A note on this clone: Its target is not known.

The primer mix had 60 Vbeta and 13 Jbeta primers. Generated by immunoSEQ multiplex PCR, the TCRdb table keeps only in-frame clones and is missing some. This table has around 150,000 clones, roughly 74% appearing once. The sequenced sample was PBMCs. The V and J genes are TRBV7-2 and TRBJ2-1; no definite D call. This sequence was found in a man aged 18 to 35 in good health and CMV-seropositive. For the CDR3, the DNA is TGTGCCAGCAGCTTCAGATCCTACAATGAGCAGTTCTTC. This codes for CASSFRSYNEQFF.